Listed below are T cell receptor beta chains from one sample, sequenced in a study of cytomegalovirus exposure and HLA in healthy donors. Assay used: immunoSEQ multiplex PCR; TCRdb lists only in-frame clones, some missing. The sample lists 150,000 to 200,000 clones; around 83% were seen once. The sequencing sample was made of PBMCs. Source of these receptors: a girl aged 2-10 years in good health and CMV-seropositive. Each CDR3 is given with its conserved first and last residue. A D gene is named only where the DNA matches it firmly. Clone size, where shown, is once, few, many, or a class for clones that have expanded.

TRBJ2-7 TRBV19 TRBD1 few TGTGCCAGTAGTCGGGACAGGGATGAGCAGTACTTC CASSRDRDEQYF
TRBJ2-3 TRBV2 TRBD2 - TGTGCCAGCAGTGATGGGTCTAGCGGCCTTTACCCAGATACGCAGTATTTT CASSDGSSGLYPDTQYF
TRBJ2-3 TRBV2 - - TGTGCCAGCAGTCAACAACTAGTAGATACGCAGTATTTT CASSQQLVDTQYF
TRBJ1-1 TRBV2 - - TGTGCCAGCAGAAGACGCGGAGGTGACACTGAAGCTTTCTTT CASRRRGGDTEAFF
TRBJ1-2 TRBV6-6 - - TGTGCCAGCATACCGTCGAACAGGGTCGACTATGGCTACACCTTC CASIPSNRVDYGYTF
TRBJ2-5 TRBV25-1 TRBD2 - TGTGCCAGCAGTGCTCCTGGACTAGCCCCACAAGAGACCCAGTACTTC CASSAPGLAPQETQYF
TRBJ2-7 TRBV5-1 TRBD1 - TGCGCCAGCAGCCCCGGGACAGGGACCTACGAGCAGTACTTC CASSPGTGTYEQYF
TRBJ1-2 TRBV10-3 - few TGTGCCATCAGTGAGTCACAGGGCGGAGGCTACACCTTC CAISESQGGGYTF
TRBJ2-3 TRBV7-9 - - TGTGCCAGCAGCTGGGCTAGGTTCGGGGCAGATACGCAGTATTTT CASSWARFGADTQYF
TRBJ2-1 TRBV23-1 - - TGCGCCAGCAGTCAATCTGACTTCAATTCGAGGGATTGGCTCAATGAGCAGTTCTTC CASSQSDFNSRDWLNEQFF
TRBJ2-3 TRBV6-1 - - TGTGCCAGCAGTGAAGAACAGACAGATACGCAGTATTTT CASSEEQTDTQYF
TRBJ1-1 TRBV6-5 - - TGTGCCAGCAGTCGACAGGAGAACACTGAAGCTTTCTTT CASSRQENTEAFF
TRBJ1-3 TRBV5-8 TRBD1 - TGTGCCAGCAGCACGGACAGGGGGCTTGGAAACACCATATATTTT CASSTDRGLGNTIYF
TRBJ2-2 TRBV18 - - TGTGCCAGCTCACCACTTTCCGGACAGATGAACACCGGGGAGCTGTTTTTT CASSPLSGQMNTGELFF